A selection of T cell receptor beta chains follows, all from one sample in a study of early T cells in non-severe SARS-CoV-2 infection. In TCRdb, the 5' RACE reads were re-called with MiXCR into one record per CDR3 protein. This table holds some 62,000 distinct CDR3 sequences, roughly 9% found once. Sequenced here: whole blood, sampled at baseline. Every receptor here comes from an adult who was a healthcare worker with PCR-confirmed SARS-CoV-2 infection or an uninfected control (not recorded which). The CDR3 runs from the conserved cysteine through the conserved F or W. A D gene is named only where the DNA matches it firmly. Not all rows give a size; the values are once, few, many and, for expanded clones, a class.

.	15	TRBV12-3/TRBV12-4	many	TRBJ1-5	CASSLDPGGNQPQHF	TGTGCCAGCAGTTTAGATCCAGGGGGCAATCAGCCCCAGCATTTT
.	12	TRBV7-9	few	TRBJ2-1	CASSLSSVEQFF	TGTGCCAGCAGCTTAAGCAGTGTTGAGCAGTTCTTC
.	13	TRBV5-1	few	TRBJ2-5	CASSFTAQETQYF	TGCGCCAGCAGCTTTACGGCACAAGAGACCCAGTACTTC
.	13	TRBV7-2	few	TRBJ2-5	CASSPGRGKTQYF	TGTGCCAGCAGCCCAGGGAGGGGGAAGACCCAGTACTTC
.	13	TRBV12-3/TRBV12-4	few	TRBJ1-3	CASVRANGNTIYF	TGTGCCAGCGTAAGGGCTAATGGAAACACCATATATTTT
TRBD2	18	TRBV19	many	TRBJ2-2	CASSILTGTRTNTGELFF	TGTGCCAGTAGTATACTCACCGGGACTAGAACGAACACCGGGGAGCTGTTTTTT
TRBD2	16	TRBV4-3	few	TRBJ2-1	CASSQELAHALNEQFF	TGCGCCAGCAGCCAGGAACTAGCGCACGCCCTCAATGAGCAGTTCTTC
.	12	TRBV27	.	TRBJ1-3	CASSSMWGTIYF	TGTGCCAGCAGTTCTATGTGGGGCACCATATATTTT
TRBD1	16	TRBV10-2	many	TRBJ1-5	CASSESLQGVNQPQHF	TGCGCCAGCAGTGAGTCGTTACAGGGGGTGAATCAGCCCCAGCATTTT
TRBD1	15	TRBV12-3/TRBV12-4	.	TRBJ2-2	CASRKSGGQTGELFF	TGTGCCAGCAGGAAATCAGGGGGCCAAACCGGGGAGCTGTTTTTT
.	15	TRBV6-5	.	TRBJ2-7	CASTPPGSGTYEQYF	TGTGCCAGCACCCCCCCGGGGTCGGGGACCTACGAGCAGTACTTC
.	13	TRBV20-1	.	TRBJ2-5	CSARDWAVETQYF	TGCAGTGCTAGAGATTGGGCGGTGGAGACCCAGTACTTC
.	14	TRBV6-1	.	TRBJ2-3	CAIRNRPLTDTQYF	TGTGCCATCCGGAACAGGCCCTTGACAGATACGCAGTATTTT
TRBD2	15	TRBV7-3	few	TRBJ2-3	CASSLMFREADTQYF	TGTGCCAGCAGCTTAATGTTTCGGGAGGCAGATACGCAGTATTTT
.	13	TRBV27	few	TRBJ1-5	CASSLGSNQPQHF	TGTGCCAGCAGTTTAGGGAGCAATCAGCCCCAGCATTTT
.	16	TRBV11-2	.	TRBJ2-7	CASSSNPVRDTYEQYF	TGTGCCAGCAGCTCGAATCCGGTCAGGGATACCTACGAGCAGTACTTC